The next 28 T cell receptor beta chains were all read from a single sample in a study. MiXCR, run by TCRdb on the 5' RACE reads, gives a single entry per CDR3 protein. The data show about 6,000 distinct CDR3 sequences, around 56% seen once. Sequences were obtained from naive CD4+ T cells sorted from blood. Described subset: naive CD4+ T cells, CD4+CD45RA+CD25-. The receptors were sampled from a female donor with breast cancer.

V gene TRBV10-3 combines with J gene TRBJ1-5; D is possibly TRBD1 (5 bases). V lost 3 bases, J lost 4 bases, and 7 bases lay in between. CDR1 is ENHRY, CDR2 SYGVKD, per germline. This CDR3 has 13 amino acids. Here the CDR3 DNA reads TGTGCCATCAGTGATGGGGGGAATCAGCCCCAGCATTTT. Protein sequence: CAISDGGNQPQHF.

This rearrangement joins TRBV5-1 to TRBJ1-2, with D possibly being TRBD1 (5 bases). CDR1 and CDR2 (germline): SGHRS, YFSETQ. This CDR3 region has 15 residues. V dropped 5 bases and J dropped 8 bases, with 22 bases sitting between them. The CDR3: CASRWTPRDTRGYTF. CDR3 in DNA: TGCGCCAGCAGATGGACCCCCAGGGATACTCGGGGCTACACCTTC.

CDR3 amino acids: CASSFSGEDEQFF. In nucleotides, the CDR3 is TGTGCCAGCAGTTTTAGCGGGGAGGATGAGCAGTTCTTC. J is TRBJ2-1 and V is TRBV12-3 or TRBV12-4; 8 nucleotides line up with TRBD2. After removal of 3 bases from V and 8 bases from J, the junction contained 3 bases not matched to a gene. This CDR3 comprises 13 residues.

The gene calls are TRBV20-1 and TRBJ1-1; D uncertain. Looked up from germline, CDR1 is DFQATT and CDR2 is SNEGSKA (reference sequence). The ends were cut back, 5 bases at V and 6 bases at J, with 13 bases in the middle. CDR3 length: 12 amino acids. This CDR3 is CSAGLDSAEAFF. Written as DNA, the CDR3 is TGCAGTGCTGGATTGGATTCGGCTGAAGCTTTCTTT.

The chain couples TRBV7-9 to TRBJ2-5, with TRBD2 identical over 8 bases. The CDR3 runs to 13 residues. Looked up from germline, CDR1 is SEHNR and CDR2 is FQNEAQ (reference sequence). J gave up 7 bases and V 4 bases, and 5 bases lay outside the gene matches. The CDR3 sequence is CASSSRRGGTQYF. In nucleotides, the CDR3 is TGTGCCAGCAGCTCAAGACGGGGGGGGACCCAGTACTTC. The variable domain in full, completed from reference TRBV7-9 and TRBJ2-5, reads DTGVSQNPRHKITKRGQNVTFRCDPISEHNRLYWYRQTLGQGPEFLTYFQNEAQLEKSRLLSDRFSAERPKGSFSTLEIQRTEQGDSAMYLCASSSRRGGTQYFGPGTRLLVL.

In its sample, this clonotype was seen a few times. The chain recombines TRBV20-1 with TRBJ2-2; D ambiguous. The CDR3 contains 12 residues. Trimming removed 3 bases at V and 7 bases at J, with 9 bases between. Germline V gene sequence: CDR1 DFQATT, CDR2 SNEGSKA (reference sequence). The CDR3 nucleotides are TGCAGTGCTAGTTACTTTCACGGGGAGCTGTTTTTT. Translating it yields CSASYFHGELFF.

The J gene is TRBJ2-7, the V gene TRBV5-1; either TRBD1 or TRBD2 may fit D (5 bases each). CDR3 length: 14 amino acids. From germline, CDR1 is SGHRS and CDR2 YFSETQ. The V end was cut by 4 bases, the J end by 0 bases, with 11 bases between. The chain's CDR3 is CASSRDATSYEQYF. The DNA for the CDR3 is TGCGCCAGCAGCCGGGACGCTACCTCCTACGAGCAGTACTTC.

As regards this clonotype: At one end, the junction sequence differs from germline, possibly due to a read error. The chain links TRBV7-6 to TRBJ1-5, with D tentatively TRBD1 (6 bases). CDR3 size: 15 residues. Germline CDR1 and CDR2: SGHVS and FNYEAQ. The DNA of the CDR3 is TGTGCCAGCAGCCTAGGGTTTGGGGGCGGTCAGCCCCAGCATTTC. Protein: CASSLGFGGGQPQHF.

This clonotype has just a few counts. CDR3 residues: CARSRRTSGLWGMSYNEQFF. CDR3 in DNA: TGTGCCAGAAGCCGACGGACTAGCGGATTATGGGGGATGTCCTACAATGAGCAGTTCTTC. The genes are TRBV5-3 and TRBJ2-1; 10 bases agree with TRBD2. TRBV5-3 is known as an ORF, though its function is uncertain. V was clipped by 4 bases and J by 1 base; unmatched bases: 17. This CDR3 spans 20 amino acids.

The chain couples TRBV4-2 to TRBJ1-4; a weak D match, TRBD1 (5 bases). CDR1 is LGHNA and CDR2 is YNFKEQ in the germline V gene. The CDR3 totals 15 residues. V shed 0 bases and J shed 8 bases, with 13 bases lying between them. The chain's CDR3 is CASSQDTQGWEKLFF. CDR3 DNA sequence: TGTGCCAGCAGCCAAGATACCCAGGGCTGGGAAAAACTGTTTTTT.

This clonotype was picked up a small number of times. The CDR3 region is CSARARYSNQPQHF. The DNA of the CDR3 is TGCAGTGCTAGAGCCCGGTATAGCAATCAGCCCCAGCATTTT. V gene TRBV20-1 combines with J gene TRBJ1-5; D is undetermined. Trimming removed 1 base at V and 0 bases at J, with 7 bases between. This CDR3 contains 14 residues. Per germline, CDR1 DFQATT and CDR2 SNEGSKA (reference sequence).

A remark on this clonotype: One junction end does not reproduce the germline sequence, and a read error may be involved. The chain is built from TRBV7-9 and TRBJ2-1; no clear D gene. The CDR3 runs to 10 residues. The germline V gene encodes CDR1 SEHNR and CDR2 FQNEAQ (reference sequence). The CDR3 nucleotides read TGTCCCAGTGAGAGAGGTGAGCAGTTCTTC. Protein product: CPSERGEQFF.

This chain uses TRBV7-9 with TRBJ1-4; 7 nucleotides agree with TRBD1. This CDR3 has 15 residues. The germline V gene encodes CDR1 SEHNR and CDR2 FQNEAQ (reference sequence). V dropped 6 bases and J dropped 4; count of bases not matched to a gene: 8. The CDR3, as DNA: TGTGCCAGCAGAAGAAGCCGGGACAGTAATGAAAAACTGTTTTTT. Its translation: CASRRSRDSNEKLFF.

The genes are TRBV20-1 and TRBJ2-3, with a weak D call TRBD1 (6 bases). Looked up from germline, CDR1 is DFQATT and CDR2 is SNEGSKA (reference sequence). Trimming cost V 3 bases and J 6 bases, with 16 bases left between them. This CDR3 is built from 14 residues. The CDR3 protein is CSASYEGVSDTQYF. CDR3 in DNA: TGCAGTGCTAGTTACGAGGGGGTTTCGGATACGCAGTATTTT.

The V and J genes are TRBV7-2 and TRBJ2-2; D is unclear. V lost 1 base, J lost 7 bases, and 7 bases lay in between. The V gene's germline CDR1 is SGHTA and CDR2 FQGNSA. The length of the CDR3 is 13 residues. The CDR3: CASSLVRGGELFF. Here the CDR3 DNA reads TGTGCCAGCAGCTTAGTGCGAGGCGGGGAGCTGTTTTTT.

The genes are TRBV6-2 or TRBV6-3 and TRBJ2-1; no clear D gene. The CDR3 is 12 residues long. With 5 bases removed from V and 5 bases from J, the gap between germline ends came to 7 bases. The germline gives CDR1 MNHEY, CDR2 SVGEGT. CDR3 region: CASSHRDNEQFF. The DNA of the CDR3 is TGTGCCAGCAGTCATAGGGACAATGAGCAGTTCTTC.

The rearrangement joins TRBV6-6 to TRBJ1-4, with a possible D match to TRBD1 (5 bases). Trimming removed 6 bases from V and 5 bases from J, with 16 bases in between. The germline V gene has CDR1 MNHNY and CDR2 SVGAGI (reference sequence). The CDR3 spans 15 residues. CDR3 DNA: TGTGCCAGCAGGCCCTGGGGAGGGGTAAATGAAAAACTGTTTTTT. Protein product: CASRPWGGVNEKLFF.

In regard to this clonotype: The CDR3 does not end in the conserved phenylalanine or tryptophan, so this is likely a read error. No DNA is shown, since the ends of the CDR3 on it are uncertain; the CDR3 is the one TCRdb lists. The chain combines TRBV4-1 with TRBJ1-2; the table's D gene call, TRBD1, was not cross checked with the DNA. CDR1 and CDR2 (germline): MGHRA, YSYEKL. The CDR3 region is 12 residues in length, termini included. The CDR3 loop is CASSWTGQTIFL.

This clonotype occurred a few times. The chain is built from TRBV7-9 and TRBJ2-6, with 9 bases fitting TRBD1. The J segment lost 4 bases and the V segment lost 3 bases, leaving 7 bases of the junction unmatched. The germline V gene encodes CDR1 SEHNR and CDR2 FQNEAQ (reference sequence). The CDR3 is 17 residues long. The CDR3 DNA reads as TGTGCCAGCAGCTTTGCCGGGACAGGGCCCGGGGCCAACGTCCTGACTTTC. Translating gives CASSFAGTGPGANVLTF.

The chain uses TRBV12-3 or TRBV12-4 and TRBJ2-3; D perhaps matches TRBD2 (5 bases). V dropped 5 bases and J dropped 4 bases, with 10 bases sitting between them. The CDR3 length is 13 residues. CDR3 coding DNA: TGTGCCAGCAGTATAACCGGGGCAGATACGCAGTATTTT. It specifies CASSITGADTQYF.

This sequence joins TRBV4-3 and TRBJ2-7; D may correspond to TRBD1 or TRBD2 (5 bases each). V lost 4 bases and J lost 5, with 18 bases in between. CDR3 length: 15 amino acids. Germline values: CDR1 LGHNA, CDR2 YSLEER. CDR3 in amino acids: CASSPGRSDTNEQYF. CDR3 DNA: TGCGCCAGCAGCCCTGGGAGATCGGACACCAACGAGCAGTACTTC.

J is TRBJ2-5 and V is TRBV20-1; D is undetermined. This CDR3 is built from 10 residues. Germline CDR1 and CDR2: DFQATT and SNEGSKA (reference sequence). The V end lost 7 bases, the J end lost 5 bases, and 8 bases lay between the germline ends. CDR3 DNA: TGCAGTGGGAAGAGGGAGACCCAGTACTTC. This sequence encodes CSGKRETQYF.

The genes are TRBV12-3 or TRBV12-4 and TRBJ2-4, with D maybe TRBD2 (6 bases). The CDR3 contains 12 residues. Trimming removed 3 bases from V and 7 bases from J, with 7 bases in between. CDR3 bases: TGTGCCAGCAGTTTGAGCGGGAACATTCAGTACTTC. It is translated as CASSLSGNIQYF.

The rearrangement joins TRBV29-1 to TRBJ2-7; D could derive from TRBD1 or TRBD2 (5 bases each). Trimming pared 6 bases from V and 0 bases from J, leaving 9 bases between. The length of the CDR3 is 12 residues. Germline V gives CDR1 SQVTM, CDR2 ANQGSEA. This CDR3 is CSVRDRSYEQYF. The CDR3 bases are TGCAGCGTCAGGGACCGCTCCTACGAGCAGTACTTC.

This clonotype was found once. The chain recombines TRBV29-1 with TRBJ2-5, with D uncertain. This CDR3 has 12 amino acids. Germline CDR1 and CDR2: SQVTM and ANQGSEA. Trimming pared 3 bases from V and 5 bases from J, leaving 10 bases between. The CDR3 is CSVEALWETQYF. CDR3 bases: TGCAGCGTTGAGGCCCTATGGGAGACCCAGTACTTC.

As regards this clonotype: One end of the junction varies from germline; a read error may be responsible. V is TRBV11-2 and J is TRBJ2-7, with D perhaps assigned TRBD1 or TRBD2 (6 bases each). This CDR3 has 16 residues. Germline values: CDR1 SGHAT, CDR2 FQNNGV. CDR3 sequence: CASSLRSGAPWREQYF. CDR3 coding DNA: TGTGCCAGCAGCTTACGTTCGGGGGCCCCCTGGAGGGAGCAATACTTC.

This chain uses TRBV2 with TRBJ1-5; 8 positions match TRBD1. Unmatched junction bases numbered 8, after V lost 6 bases and J lost 1 base. The CDR3 runs 16 residues. Germline V gene lookup returns CDR1 SNHLY and CDR2 FYNNEI. The CDR3 coding sequence is TGTGCCAGCAGAACAAACAGGGGGATGAGCAATCAGCCCCAGCATTTT. This encodes CASRTNRGMSNQPQHF.

The chain uses TRBV5-1 and TRBJ2-4, with 9 nucleotides matching TRBD1. Per germline, CDR1 SGHRS and CDR2 YFSETQ. The V and J ends lost 0 bases and 9 bases, in that order; junction bases with no gene match: 7. The CDR3 sequence is 15 residues long. CDR3 residues: CASSLVLGQGTIQYF. The CDR3 nucleotides read TGCGCCAGCAGCTTGGTGCTGGGACAGGGAACCATTCAGTACTTC.